This TCR beta chain came from a study of human T cells and chemical hapten exposure. Single cDNA molecules in the library carried unique molecular identifiers attached during preparation. In the source study's methods: Sample TCR totals centred on a median of about 92,000, ranging roughly 23,224 to 690,600. TCRdb passed the RACE reads through MiXCR, listing each CDR3 protein once. These V and J calls derive from TCRdb rather than the authors' analysis. This table holds about 360,000 distinct CDR3 sequences, approximately 5% found once. Time point described: patch test 1, 2 weeks after DPC sensitization. As to treatment: therapeutic diphenylcyclopropenone sensitization with weekly scalp DPC. The study enrolled 18 to 70-year-old alopecia patients suitable for DPC. This clonotype was recorded at least ten times. Its target is not known. This CDR3 spans 16 amino acids. V lost 0 bases, J lost 1 base, and 11 bases lay in between. Germline-derived CDR1 and CDR2 are SGHTA and FQGNSA.

Findings of the study overall: PT1 expanded TCR counts correlated positively with patch test score.

This receptor was taken from a woman between 50 and 59 years old with alopecia areata. Some clones in this sample may be carry-over from other donors' samples. The material sequenced was whole blood, taken in connection with sensitization to the hapten diphenylcyclopropenone (DPC). The chain joins TRBV7-2 to TRBJ2-3; D remains ambiguous. CDR3 residues: CASSLASTTGTDTQYF. CDR3 in DNA: TGTGCCAGCAGCTTAGCATCGACGACCGGCACAGATACGCAGTATTTT.